A selection of T cell receptor beta chains follows, all from one sample in a study of Graves' ophthalmopathy and Graves' hyperthyroidism. Using its own MiXCR run on the multiplex PCR reads, TCRdb lists one record per CDR3 protein. The data hold about 390,000 distinct CDR3 sequences, with about a sixth observed a single time. Material for sequencing was peripheral blood. These receptors all come from an adult woman with stable Graves' hyperthyroidism. The CDR3 runs from the conserved cysteine through the conserved F or W. A D gene is named only where the DNA matches it firmly. Expanded clones are given a class, and other clones once, few, many or no size at all.

>TRBV20-1|14|.|.|TRBJ1-3
TGCAGTGCCCCCGGGGCGGGGAATGGAAACACCATATATTTT
CSAPGAGNGNTIYF
>TRBV12-3/TRBV12-4|15|many|.|TRBJ2-7
TGTGCCAGCAGTTCCCCATGGGATAGGGTAGGAGAGCAGTACTTC
CASSSPWDRVGEQYF
>TRBV10-3|16|many|TRBD1|TRBJ2-6
TGTGCCGGAAGAGGACAGGGGGCCCCTGGGGCCAACGTCCTGACTTTC
CAGRGQGAPGANVLTF
>TRBV6-1|13|many|.|TRBJ2-5
TGTGCCAGCAGTGCAGAGGTCCAAGAGACCCAGTACTTC
CASSAEVQETQYF
>TRBV6-2/TRBV6-3|14|many|.|TRBJ1-5
TGTGCCAGCAGTTATTGGACATCAGGTCAGCCCCAGCATTTT
CASSYWTSGQPQHF
>TRBV18|16|few|.|TRBJ1-5
TGTGCCAGCTCAGCTGGACTGGGTCATCGCAATCAGCCCCAGCATTTT
CASSAGLGHRNQPQHF
>TRBV5-4|14|many|.|TRBJ1-1
TGTGCCAGCAGCTTGTCGGGGACGGCCCGGGAAGCTTTCTTT
CASSLSGTAREAFF
>TRBV28|14|many|.|TRBJ1-3
TGTGCCAGCAGCCCCCCGGGACACATAAACACCATATATTTT
CASSPPGHINTIYF
>TRBV6-5|16|many|TRBD2|TRBJ2-2
TGTGCCAGCAGTTACGGGACTAGCCGGTACACCGGGGAGCTGTTTTTT
CASSYGTSRYTGELFF
>TRBV5-1|16|few|TRBD1|TRBJ2-5
TGCGCCAGCAGCCTGAGACAGGGACGCATTCAAGAGGCCCAGTACTTC
CASSLRQGRIQEAQYF
>TRBV6-2/TRBV6-3|13|.|.|TRBJ2-7
TGTGCCAGCAGTCCGTTTCCCGCGAACGAGCAGTACTTC
CASSPFPANEQYF
>TRBV12-5|16|many|.|TRBJ1-1
TGTGCTAGTGGCATGACCTATGAGGGGAACAACACTGAAGCTTTCTTT
CASGMTYEGNNTEAFF
>TRBV20-1|14|many|.|TRBJ1-2
TGCAGTGCTAGAGTCTCCCTATCTAACTATGGCTACACCTTC
CSARVSLSNYGYTF
>TRBV30|13|many|.|TRBJ1-2
TGTGCCTGGAGTCCCTCGAGGGTAGAAGGCTACACCTTC
CAWSPSRVEGYTF
>TRBV4-1|16|.|.|TRBJ2-2
TGCGCCAGCACCCAAGGACGAAGGGGTGGCACCGGGGAGCTGTTTTTT
CASTQGRRGGTGELFF
>TRBV4-1|13|many|.|TRBJ1-2
TGCGCCAGCAGCCAGGGTTCCTCCTATGGCTACACCTTC
CASSQGSSYGYTF
>TRBV20-1|18|many|TRBD2|TRBJ2-7
TGCAGTGCTAGTTTCACTAGCGGGAGGGCCCGCTTAGTGCACGAGCAGTACTTC
CSASFTSGRARLVHEQYF
>TRBV6-1|15|.|.|TRBJ1-1
TGTGCCAGCAGTGAATCGGCTGATTGGAACACTGAAGCTTTCTTT
CASSESADWNTEAFF